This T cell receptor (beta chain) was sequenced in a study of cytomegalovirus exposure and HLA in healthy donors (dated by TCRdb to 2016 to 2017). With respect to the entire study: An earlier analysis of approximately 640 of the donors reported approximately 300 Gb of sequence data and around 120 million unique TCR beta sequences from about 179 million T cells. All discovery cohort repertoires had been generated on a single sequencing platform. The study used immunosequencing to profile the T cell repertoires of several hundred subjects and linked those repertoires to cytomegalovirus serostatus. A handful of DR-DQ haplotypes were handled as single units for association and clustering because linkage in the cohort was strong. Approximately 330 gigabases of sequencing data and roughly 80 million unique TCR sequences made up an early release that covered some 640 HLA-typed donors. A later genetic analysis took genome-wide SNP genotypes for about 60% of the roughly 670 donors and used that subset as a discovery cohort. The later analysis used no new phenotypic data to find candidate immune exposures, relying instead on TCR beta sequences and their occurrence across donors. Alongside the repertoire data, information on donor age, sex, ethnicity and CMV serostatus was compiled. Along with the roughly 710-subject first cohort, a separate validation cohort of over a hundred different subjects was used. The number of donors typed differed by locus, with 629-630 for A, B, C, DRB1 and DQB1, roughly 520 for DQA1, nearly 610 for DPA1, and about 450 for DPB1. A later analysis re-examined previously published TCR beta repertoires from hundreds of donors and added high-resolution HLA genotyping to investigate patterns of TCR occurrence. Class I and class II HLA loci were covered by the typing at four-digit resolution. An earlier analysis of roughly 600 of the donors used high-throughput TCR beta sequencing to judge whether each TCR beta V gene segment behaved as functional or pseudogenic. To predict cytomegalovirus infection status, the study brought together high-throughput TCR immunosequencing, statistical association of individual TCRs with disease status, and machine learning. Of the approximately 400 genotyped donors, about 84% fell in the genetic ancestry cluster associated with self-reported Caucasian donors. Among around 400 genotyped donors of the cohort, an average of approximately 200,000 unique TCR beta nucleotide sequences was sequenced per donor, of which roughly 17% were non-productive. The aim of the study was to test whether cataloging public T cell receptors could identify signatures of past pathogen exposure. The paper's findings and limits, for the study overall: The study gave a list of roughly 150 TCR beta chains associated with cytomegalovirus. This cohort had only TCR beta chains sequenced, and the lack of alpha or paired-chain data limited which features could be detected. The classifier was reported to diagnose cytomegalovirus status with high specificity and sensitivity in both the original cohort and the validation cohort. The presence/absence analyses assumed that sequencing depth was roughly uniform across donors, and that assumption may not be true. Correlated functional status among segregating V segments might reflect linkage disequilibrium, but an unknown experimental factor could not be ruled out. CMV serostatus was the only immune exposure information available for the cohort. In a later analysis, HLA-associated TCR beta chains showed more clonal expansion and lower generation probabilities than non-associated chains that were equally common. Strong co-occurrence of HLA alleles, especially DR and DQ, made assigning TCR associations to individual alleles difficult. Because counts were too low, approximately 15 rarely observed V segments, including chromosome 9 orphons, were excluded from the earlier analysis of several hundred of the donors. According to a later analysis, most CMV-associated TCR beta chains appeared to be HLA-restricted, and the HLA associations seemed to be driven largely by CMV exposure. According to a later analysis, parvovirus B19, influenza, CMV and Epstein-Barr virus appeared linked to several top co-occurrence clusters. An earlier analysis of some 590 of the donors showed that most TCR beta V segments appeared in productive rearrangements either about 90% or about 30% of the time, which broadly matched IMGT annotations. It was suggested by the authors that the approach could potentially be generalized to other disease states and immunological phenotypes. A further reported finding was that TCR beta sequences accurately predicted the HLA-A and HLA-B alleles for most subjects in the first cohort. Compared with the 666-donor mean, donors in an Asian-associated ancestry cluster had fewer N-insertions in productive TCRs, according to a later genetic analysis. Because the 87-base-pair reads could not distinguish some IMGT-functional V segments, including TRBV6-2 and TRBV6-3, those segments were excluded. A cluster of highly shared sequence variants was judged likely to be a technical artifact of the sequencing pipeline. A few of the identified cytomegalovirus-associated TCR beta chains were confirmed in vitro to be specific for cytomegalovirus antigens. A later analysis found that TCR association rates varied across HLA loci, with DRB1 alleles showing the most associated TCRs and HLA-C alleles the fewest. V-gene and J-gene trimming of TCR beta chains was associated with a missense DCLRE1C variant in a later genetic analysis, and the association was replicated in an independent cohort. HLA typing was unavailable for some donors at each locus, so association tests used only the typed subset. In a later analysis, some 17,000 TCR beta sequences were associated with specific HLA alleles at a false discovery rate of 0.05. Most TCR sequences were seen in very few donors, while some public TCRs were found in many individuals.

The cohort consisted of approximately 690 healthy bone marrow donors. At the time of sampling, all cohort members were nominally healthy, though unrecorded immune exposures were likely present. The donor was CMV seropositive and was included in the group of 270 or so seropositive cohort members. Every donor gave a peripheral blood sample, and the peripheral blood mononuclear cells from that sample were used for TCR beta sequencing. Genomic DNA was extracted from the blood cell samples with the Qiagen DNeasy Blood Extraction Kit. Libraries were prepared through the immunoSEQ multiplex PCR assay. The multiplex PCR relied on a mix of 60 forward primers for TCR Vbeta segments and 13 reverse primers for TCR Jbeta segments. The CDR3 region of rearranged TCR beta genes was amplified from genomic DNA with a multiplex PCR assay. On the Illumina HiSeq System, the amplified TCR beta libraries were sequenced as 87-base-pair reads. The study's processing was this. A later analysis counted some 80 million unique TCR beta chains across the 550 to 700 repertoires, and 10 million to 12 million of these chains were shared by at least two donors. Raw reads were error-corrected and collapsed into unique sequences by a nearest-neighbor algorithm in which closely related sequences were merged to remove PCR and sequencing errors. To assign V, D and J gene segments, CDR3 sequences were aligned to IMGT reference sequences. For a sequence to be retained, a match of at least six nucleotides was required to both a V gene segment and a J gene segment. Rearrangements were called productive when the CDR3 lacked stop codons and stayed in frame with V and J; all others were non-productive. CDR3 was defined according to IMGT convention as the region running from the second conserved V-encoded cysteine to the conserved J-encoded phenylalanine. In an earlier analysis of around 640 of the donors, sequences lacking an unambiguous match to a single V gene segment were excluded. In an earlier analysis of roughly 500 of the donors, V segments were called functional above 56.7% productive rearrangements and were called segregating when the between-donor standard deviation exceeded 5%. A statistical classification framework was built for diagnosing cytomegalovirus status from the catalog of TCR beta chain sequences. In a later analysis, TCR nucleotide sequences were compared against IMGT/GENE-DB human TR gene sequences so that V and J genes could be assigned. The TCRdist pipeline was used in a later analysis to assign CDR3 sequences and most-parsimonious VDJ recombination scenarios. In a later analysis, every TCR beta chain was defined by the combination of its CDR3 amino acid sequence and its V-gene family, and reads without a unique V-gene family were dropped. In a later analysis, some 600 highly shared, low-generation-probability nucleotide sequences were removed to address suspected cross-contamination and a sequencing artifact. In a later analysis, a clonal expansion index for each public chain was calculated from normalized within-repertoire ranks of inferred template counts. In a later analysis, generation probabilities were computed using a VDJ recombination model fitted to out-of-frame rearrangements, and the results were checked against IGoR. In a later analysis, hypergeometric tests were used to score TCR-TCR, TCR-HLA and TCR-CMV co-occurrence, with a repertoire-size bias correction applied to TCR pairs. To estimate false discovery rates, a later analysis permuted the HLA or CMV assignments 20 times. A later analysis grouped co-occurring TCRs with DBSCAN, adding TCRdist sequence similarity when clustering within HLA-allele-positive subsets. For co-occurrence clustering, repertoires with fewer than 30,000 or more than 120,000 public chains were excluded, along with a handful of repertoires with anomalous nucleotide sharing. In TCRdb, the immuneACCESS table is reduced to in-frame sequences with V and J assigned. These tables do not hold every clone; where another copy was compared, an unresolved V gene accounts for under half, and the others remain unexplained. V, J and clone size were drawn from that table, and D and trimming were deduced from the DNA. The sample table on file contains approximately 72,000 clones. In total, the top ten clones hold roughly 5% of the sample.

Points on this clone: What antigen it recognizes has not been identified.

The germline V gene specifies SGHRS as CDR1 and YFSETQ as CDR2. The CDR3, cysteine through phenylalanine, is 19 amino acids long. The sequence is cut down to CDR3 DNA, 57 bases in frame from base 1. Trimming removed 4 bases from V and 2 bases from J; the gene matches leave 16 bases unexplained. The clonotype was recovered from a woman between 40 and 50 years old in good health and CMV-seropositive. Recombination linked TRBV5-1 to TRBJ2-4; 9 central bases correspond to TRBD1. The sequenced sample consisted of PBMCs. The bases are TGCGCCAGCAGCGATAACAGGGGGCAAGTGGAGGGTACCAAAAACATTCAGTACTTC. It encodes CASSDNRGQVEGTKNIQYF.